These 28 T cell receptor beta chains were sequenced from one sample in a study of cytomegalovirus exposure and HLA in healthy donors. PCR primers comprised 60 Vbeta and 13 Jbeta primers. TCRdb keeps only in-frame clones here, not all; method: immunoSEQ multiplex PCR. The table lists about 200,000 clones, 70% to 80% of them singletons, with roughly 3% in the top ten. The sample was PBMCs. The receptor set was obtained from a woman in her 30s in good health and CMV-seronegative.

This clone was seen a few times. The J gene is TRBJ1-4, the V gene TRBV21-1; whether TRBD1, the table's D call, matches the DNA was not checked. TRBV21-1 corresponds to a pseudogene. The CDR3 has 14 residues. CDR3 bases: TGTGCCAGCAGCAACAGGGGGCGCTGGGAAAAACTGTTTTTT. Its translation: CASSNRGRWEKLFF.

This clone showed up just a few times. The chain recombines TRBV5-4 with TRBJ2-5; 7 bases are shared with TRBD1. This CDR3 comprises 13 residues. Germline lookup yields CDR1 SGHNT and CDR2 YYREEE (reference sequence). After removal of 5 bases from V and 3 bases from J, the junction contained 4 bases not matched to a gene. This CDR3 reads CASRPGTEETQYF. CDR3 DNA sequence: TGTGCCAGCAGGCCCGGGACAGAAGAGACCCAGTACTTC.

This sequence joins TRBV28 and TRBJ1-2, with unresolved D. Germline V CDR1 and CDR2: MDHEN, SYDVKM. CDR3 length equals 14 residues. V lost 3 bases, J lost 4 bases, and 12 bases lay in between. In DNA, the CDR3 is TGTGCCAGCAGTTTTGCTCAGGCGCGCTATGGCTACACCTTC. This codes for CASSFAQARYGYTF.

CDR3 nucleotide sequence: TGTGCCAGCATTGGTAGCCAGTACAACACTGAAGCTTTCTTT. Encoded protein: CASIGSQYNTEAFF. The chain carries TRBV6-1 and TRBJ1-1; no firm D call. Between the trimmed V and J ends, which lost 7 bases and 2 bases, there was a span of 14 bases. CDR3 size: 14 residues. Germline V gives CDR1 MNHNS, CDR2 SASEGT.

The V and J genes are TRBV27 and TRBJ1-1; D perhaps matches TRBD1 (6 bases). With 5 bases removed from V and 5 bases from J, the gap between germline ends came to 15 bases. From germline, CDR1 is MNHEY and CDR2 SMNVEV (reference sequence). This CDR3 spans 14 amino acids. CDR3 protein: CASSPIQGNTEAFF. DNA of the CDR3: TGTGCCAGCAGTCCCATACAGGGAAATACTGAAGCTTTCTTT.

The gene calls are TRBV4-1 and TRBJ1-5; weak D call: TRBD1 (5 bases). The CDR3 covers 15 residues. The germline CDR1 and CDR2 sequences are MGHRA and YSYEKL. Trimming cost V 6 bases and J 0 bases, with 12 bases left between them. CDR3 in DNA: TGCGCCAGCAGTCTCCGGGGACTTAGCAATCAGCCCCAGCATTTT. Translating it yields CASSLRGLSNQPQHF.

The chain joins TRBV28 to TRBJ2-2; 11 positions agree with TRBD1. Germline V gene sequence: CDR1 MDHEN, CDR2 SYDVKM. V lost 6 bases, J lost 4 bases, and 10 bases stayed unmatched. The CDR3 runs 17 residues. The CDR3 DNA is TGTGCCAGCAGCCTGTCCGGGACAGGGGGTGGCACCGGGGAGCTGTTTTTT. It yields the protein CASSLSGTGGGTGELFF. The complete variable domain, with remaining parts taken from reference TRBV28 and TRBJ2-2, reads DVKVTQSSRYLVKRTGEKVFLECVQDMDHENMFWYRQDPGLGLRLIYFSYDVKMKEKGDIPEGYSVSREKKERFSLILESASTNQTSMYLCASSLSGTGGGTGELFFGEGSRLTVL.

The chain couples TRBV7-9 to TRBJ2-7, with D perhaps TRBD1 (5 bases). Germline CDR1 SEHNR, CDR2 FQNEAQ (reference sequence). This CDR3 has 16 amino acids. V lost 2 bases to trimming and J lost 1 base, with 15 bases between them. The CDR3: CASSLHPVTASYEQYF. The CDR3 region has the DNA TGTGCCAGCAGCTTACACCCAGTGACAGCATCCTACGAGCAGTACTTC. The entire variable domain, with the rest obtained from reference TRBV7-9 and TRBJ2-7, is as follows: DTGVSQNPRHKITKRGQNVTFRCDPISEHNRLYWYRQTLGQGPEFLTYFQNEAQLEKSRLLSDRFSAERPKGSFSTLEIQRTEQGDSAMYLCASSLHPVTASYEQYFGPGTRLTVT.

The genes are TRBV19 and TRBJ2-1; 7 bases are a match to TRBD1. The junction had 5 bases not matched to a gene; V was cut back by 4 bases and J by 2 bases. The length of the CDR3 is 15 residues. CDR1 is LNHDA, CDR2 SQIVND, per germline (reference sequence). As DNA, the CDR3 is TGTGCCAGTAGTACCGGACAGGAAGCCTACAATGAGCAGTTCTTC. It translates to CASSTGQEAYNEQFF. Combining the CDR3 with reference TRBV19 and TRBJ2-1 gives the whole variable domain DGGITQSPKYLFRKEGQNVTLSCEQNLNHDAMYWYRQDPGQGLRLIYYSQIVNDFQKGDIAEGYSVSREKKESFPLTVTSAQKNPTAFYLCASSTGQEAYNEQFFGPGTRLTVL.

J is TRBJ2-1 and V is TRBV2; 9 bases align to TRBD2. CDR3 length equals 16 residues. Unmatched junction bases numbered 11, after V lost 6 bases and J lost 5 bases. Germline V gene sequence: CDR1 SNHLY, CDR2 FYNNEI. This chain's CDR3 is CASSDPRLADHNEQFF. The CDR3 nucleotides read TGTGCCAGCAGCGACCCCCGACTAGCGGACCACAATGAGCAGTTCTTC.

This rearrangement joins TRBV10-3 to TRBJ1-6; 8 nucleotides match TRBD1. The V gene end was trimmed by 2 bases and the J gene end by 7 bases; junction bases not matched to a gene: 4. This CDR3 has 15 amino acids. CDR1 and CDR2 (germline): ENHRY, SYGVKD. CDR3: CAISEQRQGNSPLHF. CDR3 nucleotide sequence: TGTGCCATCAGTGAGCAACGACAGGGGAATTCACCCCTCCACTTT.

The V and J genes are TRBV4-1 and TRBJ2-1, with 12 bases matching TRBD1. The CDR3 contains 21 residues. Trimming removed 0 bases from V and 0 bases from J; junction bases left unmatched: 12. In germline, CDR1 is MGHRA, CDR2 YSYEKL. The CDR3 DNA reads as TGCGCCAGCAGCCAAGAGAAAAGGGACAGGGGGCGTCTTTTCTCCTACAATGAGCAGTTCTTC. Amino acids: CASSQEKRDRGRLFSYNEQFF.

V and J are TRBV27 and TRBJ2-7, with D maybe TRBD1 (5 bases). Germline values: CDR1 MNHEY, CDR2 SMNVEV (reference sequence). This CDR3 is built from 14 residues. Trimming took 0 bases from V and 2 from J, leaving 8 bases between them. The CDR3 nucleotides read TGTGCCAGCAGTTTATCCCAGGGAACCTACGAGCAGTACTTC. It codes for CASSLSQGTYEQYF.

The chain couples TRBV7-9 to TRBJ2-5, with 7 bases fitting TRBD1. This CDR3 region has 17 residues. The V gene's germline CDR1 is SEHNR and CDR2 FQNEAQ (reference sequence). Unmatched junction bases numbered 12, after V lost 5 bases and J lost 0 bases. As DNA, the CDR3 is TGTGCCAGCAGCCCGCCCTTTGGCAGGGGGTACCAAGAGACCCAGTACTTC. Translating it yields CASSPPFGRGYQETQYF. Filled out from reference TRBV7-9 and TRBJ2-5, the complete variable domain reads DTGVSQNPRHKITKRGQNVTFRCDPISEHNRLYWYRQTLGQGPEFLTYFQNEAQLEKSRLLSDRFSAERPKGSFSTLEIQRTEQGDSAMYLCASSPPFGRGYQETQYFGPGTRLLVL.

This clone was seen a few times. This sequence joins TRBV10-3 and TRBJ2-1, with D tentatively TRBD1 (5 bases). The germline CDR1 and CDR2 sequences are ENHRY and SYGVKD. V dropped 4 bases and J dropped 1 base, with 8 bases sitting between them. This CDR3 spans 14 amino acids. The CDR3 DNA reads TGTGCCATCAGTGCTAGGGGATCCTACAATGAGCAGTTCTTC. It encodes CAISARGSYNEQFF.

CDR3 in amino acids: CASRRGQGGSPLHF. CDR3 in DNA: TGTGCCAGCAGGAGGGGACAGGGCGGTTCACCCCTCCACTTT. This chain joins TRBV2 and TRBJ1-6; 9 nucleotides agree with TRBD1. The CDR3 consists of 14 residues. The V gene's germline CDR1 is SNHLY and CDR2 FYNNEI. Losses at the gene ends were 6 bases for V and 9 bases for J; bases not matched to a gene: 6. The full variable domain, rest sourced from reference TRBV2 and TRBJ1-6, is EPEVTQTPSHQVTQMGQEVILRCVPISNHLYFYWYRQILGQKVEFLVSFYNNEISEKSEIFDDQFSVERPDGSNFTLKIRSTKLEDSAMYFCASRRGQGGSPLHFGNGTRLTVT.

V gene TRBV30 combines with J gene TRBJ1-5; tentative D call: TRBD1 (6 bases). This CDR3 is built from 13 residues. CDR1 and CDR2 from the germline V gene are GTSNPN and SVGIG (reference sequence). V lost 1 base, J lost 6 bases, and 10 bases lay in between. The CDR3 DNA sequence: TGTGCCTGGAGTGCGGGGGGCGGTCAGCCCCAGCATTTT. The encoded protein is CAWSAGGGQPQHF.

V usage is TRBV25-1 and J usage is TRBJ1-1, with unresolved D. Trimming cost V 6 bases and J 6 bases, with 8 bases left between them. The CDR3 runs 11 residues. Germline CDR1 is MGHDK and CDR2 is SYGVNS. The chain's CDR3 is CASRGASEAFF. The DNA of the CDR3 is TGTGCCAGCAGGGGAGCCTCTGAAGCTTTCTTT.

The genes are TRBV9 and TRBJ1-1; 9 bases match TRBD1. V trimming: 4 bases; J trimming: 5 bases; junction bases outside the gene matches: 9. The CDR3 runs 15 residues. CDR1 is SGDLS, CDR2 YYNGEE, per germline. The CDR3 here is CASSPVGQGWTEAFF. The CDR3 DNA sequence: TGTGCCAGCAGCCCCGTGGGACAGGGTTGGACTGAAGCTTTCTTT.

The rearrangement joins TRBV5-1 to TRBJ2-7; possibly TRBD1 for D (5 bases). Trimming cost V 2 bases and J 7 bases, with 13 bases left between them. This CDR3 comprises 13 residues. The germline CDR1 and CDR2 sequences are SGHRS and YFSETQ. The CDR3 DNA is TGCGCCAGCAGCTTACAGGAAAATTGGGAGCAGTACTTC. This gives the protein CASSLQENWEQYF.

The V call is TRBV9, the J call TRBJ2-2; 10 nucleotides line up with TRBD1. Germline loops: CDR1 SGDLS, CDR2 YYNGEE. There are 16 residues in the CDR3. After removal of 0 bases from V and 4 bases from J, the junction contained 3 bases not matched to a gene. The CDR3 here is CASSVGTGGFTGELFF. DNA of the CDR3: TGTGCCAGCAGCGTAGGGACAGGGGGTTTCACCGGGGAGCTGTTTTTT.

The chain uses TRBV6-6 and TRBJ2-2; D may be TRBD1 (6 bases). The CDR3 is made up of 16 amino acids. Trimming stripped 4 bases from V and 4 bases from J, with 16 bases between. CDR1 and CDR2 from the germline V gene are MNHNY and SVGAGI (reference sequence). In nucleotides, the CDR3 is TGTGCCAGCAGTTGGGACAATTTGGTTAGCACCGGGGAGCTGTTTTTT. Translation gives CASSWDNLVSTGELFF.

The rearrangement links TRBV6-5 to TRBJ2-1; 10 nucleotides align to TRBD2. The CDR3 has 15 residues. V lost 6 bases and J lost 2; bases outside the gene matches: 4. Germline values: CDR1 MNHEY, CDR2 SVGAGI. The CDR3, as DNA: TGTGCCAGCAGCCCAGCGGGAGGGACCTACAATGAGCAGTTCTTC. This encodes CASSPAGGTYNEQFF.

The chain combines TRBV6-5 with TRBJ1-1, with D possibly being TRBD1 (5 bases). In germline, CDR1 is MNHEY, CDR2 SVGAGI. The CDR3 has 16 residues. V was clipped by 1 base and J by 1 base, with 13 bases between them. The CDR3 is CASSYFPGTKNTEAFF. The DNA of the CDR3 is TGTGCCAGCAGTTACTTTCCCGGGACTAAGAACACTGAAGCTTTCTTT.

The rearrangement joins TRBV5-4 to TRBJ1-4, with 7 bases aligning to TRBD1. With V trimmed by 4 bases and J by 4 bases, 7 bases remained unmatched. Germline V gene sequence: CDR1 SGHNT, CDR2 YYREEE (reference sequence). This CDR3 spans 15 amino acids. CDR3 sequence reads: CASSTDRADNEKLFF. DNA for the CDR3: TGTGCCAGCAGCACCGACAGGGCCGATAATGAAAAACTGTTTTTT.

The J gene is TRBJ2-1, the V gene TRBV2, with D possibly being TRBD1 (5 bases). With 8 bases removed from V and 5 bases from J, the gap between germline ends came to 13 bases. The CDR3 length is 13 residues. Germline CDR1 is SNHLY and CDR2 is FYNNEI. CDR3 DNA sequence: TGTGCCAGCGGGGCGCTGAACAACAATGAGCAGTTCTTC. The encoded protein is CASGALNNNEQFF.

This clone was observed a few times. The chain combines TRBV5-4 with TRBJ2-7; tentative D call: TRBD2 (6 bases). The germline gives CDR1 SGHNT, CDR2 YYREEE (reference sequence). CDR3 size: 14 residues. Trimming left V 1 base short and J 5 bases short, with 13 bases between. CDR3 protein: CASSLSSSGDEQYF. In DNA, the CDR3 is TGTGCCAGCAGCTTGAGTTCCTCGGGGGACGAGCAGTACTTC. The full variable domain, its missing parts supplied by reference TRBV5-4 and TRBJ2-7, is ETGVTQSPTHLIKTRGQQVTLRCSSQSGHNTVSWYQQALGQGPQFIFQYYREEENGRGNFPPRFSGLQFPNYSSELNVNALELDDSALYLCASSLSSSGDEQYFGPGTRLTVT.

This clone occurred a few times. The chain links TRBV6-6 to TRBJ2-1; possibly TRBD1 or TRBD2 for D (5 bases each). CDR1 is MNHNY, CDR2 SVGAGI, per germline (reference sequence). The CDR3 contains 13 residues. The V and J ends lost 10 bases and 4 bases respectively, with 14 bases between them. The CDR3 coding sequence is TGTGCCACCACTTACGGGGCATACAATGAGCAGTTCTTC. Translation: CATTYGAYNEQFF.